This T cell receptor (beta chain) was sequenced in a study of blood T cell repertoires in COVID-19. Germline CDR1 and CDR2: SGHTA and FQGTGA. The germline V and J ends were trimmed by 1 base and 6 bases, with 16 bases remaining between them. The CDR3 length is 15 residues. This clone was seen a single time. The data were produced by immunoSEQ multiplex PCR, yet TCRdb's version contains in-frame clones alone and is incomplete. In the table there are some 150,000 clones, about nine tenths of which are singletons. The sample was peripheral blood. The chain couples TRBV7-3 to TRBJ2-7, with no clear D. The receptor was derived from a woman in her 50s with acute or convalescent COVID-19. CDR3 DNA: TGTGCCAGCAGCTTAATGTCGGCCGGTCGGGTCGAGCAGTACTTC. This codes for CASSLMSAGRVEQYF.